This T cell receptor beta chain was captured in a study of T cells in Graves' hyperthyroidism and ophthalmopathy. Study results and limitations: By a 13 V-J model, ophthalmopathy was set apart from stable hyperthyroidism. Most clonotypes expanded in thyroid above 0.001 were likewise present in blood.

There are 16 residues in the CDR3. The V gene lost 7 bases and the J gene lost 7 bases, with 26 bases spanning the gap. The germline gives CDR1 SGHTA, CDR2 FQGTGA. Patients were excluded because of uncontrolled infection, other autoimmune disease, pregnancy or lactation. Clinical symptoms, serum thyroxine and TRAb, thyroid ultrasound and orbital computed tomography together formed the diagnostic basis. The CDR3 regions of TCR beta were amplified from RNA transcripts. A set of HTBI primers served as the primers for a first-round RT-PCR of the TCR CDR3. TCRdb recomputed calls from the multiplex PCR reads with MiXCR, one row per CDR3 protein. Among fewer than 650,000 distinct CDR3 sequences listed, around 50% were seen once. This clonotype was counted a few times. The antigen is not known.

The clonotype originates from an adult woman with Graves' disease, either hyperthyroidism or ophthalmopathy (not recorded which). V and J are TRBV7-3 and TRBJ2-7; perhaps TRBD1 as D (6 bases). The specimen was peripheral blood or thyroid tissue (not recorded which). The CDR3 DNA reads TGTGCCAGCAACACAATCGGTGGGGGACAAGGGTTGGAGCAGTACTTC. The encoded protein is CASNTIGGGQGLEQYF.